This T cell receptor beta chain was obtained from a study of cytomegalovirus exposure and HLA in healthy donors. This CDR3 spans 14 amino acids. Germline values: CDR1 MNHNS, CDR2 SASEGT. The V end was cut by 5 bases, the J end by 0 bases, with 8 bases between. About this clone itself: What it binds is not known.

Points from the study as a whole: Reports indicated that the classifier achieved high specificity and sensitivity in diagnosing cytomegalovirus status. Specific recognition of CMV antigens was confirmed in vitro for a few chains (all CMV-associated).

The data were produced by immunoSEQ multiplex PCR, yet TCRdb's version contains in-frame clones alone and is incomplete. The table includes more than 95,000 clones, approximately 90% detected once. V is TRBV6-1 and J is TRBJ1-5; no reliable D call. Sequencing used PBMCs. The TCR sequence derives from a woman in her late teens or twenties in good health and CMV-seronegative. The CDR3 coding sequence is TGTGCCAGCAGTCCTCGAGGTAGCAATCAGCCCCAGCATTTT. This gives the protein CASSPRGSNQPQHF.